This T cell receptor (beta chain) was sequenced in a study of T-cell reconstitution after alpha-beta-depleted transplantation in children. Germline V gene lookup returns CDR1 LGHDT and CDR2 YNNKEL (reference sequence). With V trimmed by 4 bases and J by 5 bases, 7 bases remained unmatched. The length of the CDR3 is 15 residues. Study findings and constraints: It was reported that alpha-beta T cells came from several hundred expanded graft clones (about two months after transplant).

The sample holds a few counts of this clonotype. The antigen is not known. The authors prepared the TCRbeta library with unique molecular identifiers. One entry per CDR3 protein results from TCRdb running MiXCR on the PCR reads. Among around 440,000 distinct CDR3 sequences listed, roughly 16% were seen once. The specimen comprised PBMCs, mostly from graft donor cells, sampled 360 days after TCRalphabeta/CD19-depleted stem cell transplant. V is TRBV3-1 and J is TRBJ2-1, with 8 bases identical to TRBD2. This clonotype was sampled from a boy younger than two who had a stem cell transplant for Wiskott-Aldrich syndrome, so the T cells may come from the graft donor. This CDR3 is CASSRLAPLHNEQFF. CDR3 coding DNA: TGTGCCAGCAGCCGACTAGCGCCACTCCACAATGAGCAGTTCTTC.